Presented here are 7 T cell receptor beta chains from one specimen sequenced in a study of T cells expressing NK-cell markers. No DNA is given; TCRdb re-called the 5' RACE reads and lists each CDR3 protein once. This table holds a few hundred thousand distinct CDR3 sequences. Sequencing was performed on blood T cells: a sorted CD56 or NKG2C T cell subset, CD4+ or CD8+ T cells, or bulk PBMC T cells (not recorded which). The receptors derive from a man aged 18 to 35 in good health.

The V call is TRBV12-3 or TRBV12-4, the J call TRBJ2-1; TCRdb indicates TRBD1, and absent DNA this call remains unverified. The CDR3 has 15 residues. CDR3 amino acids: CASSFPDRSYNEQFF.

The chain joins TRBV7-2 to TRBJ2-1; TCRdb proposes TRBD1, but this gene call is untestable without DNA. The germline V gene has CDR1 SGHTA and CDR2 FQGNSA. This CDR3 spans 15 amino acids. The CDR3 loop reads CASSLGQSGRGEQFF.

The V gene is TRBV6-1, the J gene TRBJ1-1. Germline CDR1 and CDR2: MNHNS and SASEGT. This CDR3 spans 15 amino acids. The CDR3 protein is CASRRDLFMNTEAFF.

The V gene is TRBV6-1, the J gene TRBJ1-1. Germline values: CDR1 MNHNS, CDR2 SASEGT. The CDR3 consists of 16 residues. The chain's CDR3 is CASSVSATGRDTEAFF.

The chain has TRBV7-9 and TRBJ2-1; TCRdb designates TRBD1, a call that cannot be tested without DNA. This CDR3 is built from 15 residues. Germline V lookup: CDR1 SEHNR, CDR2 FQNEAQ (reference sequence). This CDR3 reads CASSFGGTGRNEQFF.

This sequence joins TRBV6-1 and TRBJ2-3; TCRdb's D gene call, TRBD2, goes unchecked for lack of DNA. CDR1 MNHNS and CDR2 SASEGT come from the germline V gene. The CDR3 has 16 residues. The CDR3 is CASSELAGGPLDTQYF.

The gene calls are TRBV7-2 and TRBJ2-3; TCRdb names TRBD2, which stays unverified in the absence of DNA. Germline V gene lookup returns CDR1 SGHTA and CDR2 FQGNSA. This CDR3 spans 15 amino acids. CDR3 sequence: CASSPLGGGPDTQYF. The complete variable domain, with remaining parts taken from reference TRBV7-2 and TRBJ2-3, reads GAGVSQSPSNKVTEKGKDVELRCDPISGHTALYWYRQSLGQGLEFLIYFQGNSAPDKSGLPSDRFSAERTGGSVSTLTIQRTQQEDSAVYLCASSPLGGGPDTQYFGPGTRLTVL.